This is a list of T cell receptor beta chains from one sample in a study of persistence of HIV-infected CD4 T cells. Method: immunoSEQ multiplex PCR; TCRdb's copy keeps in-frame clones and lacks some. The profile covers some 40,000 clones, with more than 85% appearing a single time and less than 2% taken by the ten largest. No antigens are known for them. The specimen was CD4+ T cells sorted from PBMCs after roughly 18-hour stimulation, collected from a patient who received antiretroviral therapy. The source is an adult man with HIV who was CMV-seropositive. Each CDR3 is given with its conserved first and last residue. Fields, in order: D gene, J gene, clone size, V gene, CDR3 DNA, CDR3 protein. A D gene is named only where the DNA matches it firmly. Size is omitted from some rows. Given values are once, few, many or a class for expanded clones.

TRBD2	TRBJ2-5	.	TRBV7-2	TGTGCCAGCAGCGCCGGTTCTCTACGGGGGGGCGGGACCCAGTACTTC	CASSAGSLRGGGTQYF
TRBD2	TRBJ2-2	.	TRBV13	TGTGCCAGCAGCCCGGCGGGAGGGCCCGGGGAGCTGTTTTTT	CASSPAGGPGELFF
TRBD2	TRBJ2-7	.	TRBV29-1	TGCAGCGTTGTTTTGACTAGCGGGGGGTATATCTACGAGCAGTACTTC	CSVVLTSGGYIYEQYF
.	TRBJ2-7	.	TRBV21-1	TGTGCCAGCAGCACGTCAGGGCGCAGCTACGAGCAGTACTTC	CASSTSGRSYEQYF
TRBD1	TRBJ1-5	medium-sized	TRBV9	TGTGCCAGCAGCTTCAGGGGGGAAGTCGATCAGCCCCAGCATTTT	CASSFRGEVDQPQHF
.	TRBJ2-3	.	TRBV5-1	TGCGCCAGCAGCTTCACAGATACGCAGTATTTT	CASSFTDTQYF
TRBD2	TRBJ2-7	.	TRBV6-5	TGTGCCACCACAATAGCGGGGCGCACCCGGGAGCAGTACTTC	CATTIAGRTREQYF
.	TRBJ1-6	.	TRBV7-2	TGTGCCAGCAGCTCGAGTAGCTCCTATAATTCACCCCTCCACTTT	CASSSSSSYNSPLHF
.	TRBJ2-3	.	TRBV5-1	TGCGCCAGCAGCTCGACCAAGCGTCCAGATACGCAGTATTTT	CASSSTKRPDTQYF
.	TRBJ2-3	.	TRBV7-2	TGTGCCAGCAGCTTAACTAATCAGGGCACAGATACGCAGTATTTT	CASSLTNQGTDTQYF
TRBD2	TRBJ2-1	.	TRBV7-9	TGTGCCAGCAGCTTTTTGGGCGGGGGGAATGAGCAGTTCTTC	CASSFLGGGNEQFF
.	TRBJ1-1	once	TRBV18	TGTGCCAGCTCGAACCCGTACAGGTCAAACACTGAAGCTTTCTTT	CASSNPYRSNTEAFF
TRBD2	TRBJ2-5	.	TRBV5-1	TGCGCCAGCAGCCCCGCCTTGACTAGCGGGGGGGAGACCCAGTACTTC	CASSPALTSGGETQYF
.	TRBJ2-1	.	TRBV24-1	TGTGCCACCAGTGAAGTGACCCCCGGGCAAAACAATGAGCAGTTCTTC	CATSEVTPGQNNEQFF
.	TRBJ2-7	.	TRBV3-1/TRBV3-2	TGTGCCAGCAGCCAAGTTCGCAGCTACGAGCAGTACTTC	CASSQVRSYEQYF
TRBD1	TRBJ1-4	.	TRBV7-9	TGTGCCAGCAGCTCGGGGGACAGGGATATTGAAAAACTGTTTTTT	CASSSGDRDIEKLFF
.	TRBJ1-1	.	TRBV28	TGTGCCAGCAGTTTACAGAGAAGAGACACTGAAGCTTTCTTT	CASSLQRRDTEAFF
.	TRBJ2-7	.	TRBV7-8	TGTGCCAGCAGTCCTGACAGGCCTTCCTACGAGCAGTACTTC	CASSPDRPSYEQYF
.	TRBJ1-1	.	TRBV19	TGTGCCAGTAGTACCTTACAGGGTAAACTATTTCCGAACACTGAAGCTTTCTTT	CASSTLQGKLFPNTEAFF
TRBD2	TRBJ2-1	once	TRBV7-9	TGTGCCAGCCGCCTCGCCGGGGGGGCCTACAATGAGCAGTTCTTC	CASRLAGGAYNEQFF
TRBD1	TRBJ2-2	once	TRBV19	TGTGCCAGTGCCTACAGGGGGACCGGGGAGCTGTTTTTT	CASAYRGTGELFF
TRBD2	TRBJ2-3	.	TRBV5-4	TGTGCCAGCAGCTTAAGCGGGGGGGCCAGAGATACGCAGTATTTT	CASSLSGGARDTQYF
TRBD1	TRBJ2-2	.	TRBV2	TGTGCCATCAAGCAGGGGGCGGACACCGGGGAGCTGTTTTTT	CAIKQGADTGELFF
.	TRBJ2-1	.	TRBV27	TGTGCCAGCAGTTTTCGCCAATACAATGAGCAGTTCTTC	CASSFRQYNEQFF
.	TRBJ2-3	.	TRBV9	TGTGCCAGCTGCCGGACGTTGGGAGATACGCAGTATTTT	CASCRTLGDTQYF
.	TRBJ1-6	.	TRBV21-1	TGTGCCAGCAGCTTACAGGTTTCACCCCTCCACTTT	CASSLQVSPLHF
.	TRBJ1-6	.	TRBV6-2/TRBV6-3	TGTGCCAGCAGCGGAGCGAGCTCCTATAATTCACCCCTCCACTTT	CASSGASSYNSPLHF
TRBD2	TRBJ2-1	.	TRBV5-4	TGTGCCAGCAGCCGGTGGACTAGCGGGGGCGGTGAGCAGTTCTTC	CASSRWTSGGGEQFF
TRBD2	TRBJ2-1	.	TRBV7-6	TGTGCCAGCAGCTTAGCTACGCGGGGGGGCCGGCAGTTCTTC	CASSLATRGGRQFF
TRBD1	TRBJ2-7	.	TRBV7-2	TGTGCCAGCACCCTCCCCGGGGGACAGGTCTACGAGCAGTACTTC	CASTLPGGQVYEQYF
.	TRBJ1-6	.	TRBV6-5	TGTGCCAGCAGTACCACAGGGACCGGGGATTCACCCCTCCACTTT	CASSTTGTGDSPLHF
TRBD1	TRBJ1-5	.	TRBV4-1	TGCGCCAGCAGCCAAGATCTCCGGGACAGGGGGCGCCCCGGTCAGCCCCAGCATTTT	CASSQDLRDRGRPGQPQHF
TRBD2	TRBJ2-3	.	TRBV15	TGTGCCACCAGCAGAGACCTAGCGGCCGCCCGTACGCAGTATTTT	CATSRDLAAARTQYF
.	TRBJ2-5	once	TRBV5-4	TGTGCCAGCAGCTTTATAGGGGGTGAGACCCAGTACTTC	CASSFIGGETQYF
.	TRBJ2-3	.	TRBV11-2	TGTGCCAGCAGCTTAGCATTAGTCACAGATACGCAGTATTTT	CASSLALVTDTQYF
.	TRBJ1-3	.	TRBV30	TGTGCCTGGAGTGTCGAAGACACCGGAAACACCATATATTTT	CAWSVEDTGNTIYF
.	TRBJ1-6	.	TRBV6-5	TGTGCCAGCAGTTACGAGGGAGATTCACCCCTCCACTTT	CASSYEGDSPLHF
.	TRBJ1-2	.	TRBV18	TGTGCCAGCTCACCACAACCTACGGGGGGCTACACCTTC	CASSPQPTGGYTF